This TCR beta chain appears in the sequencing data of a study of CD8+ T cells in alopecia areata. Regarding treatment: oral pan-JAK inhibitor, 5-10 mg twice daily. The study's findings and limits: In scalp, tofacitinib significantly decreased clonality and expanded CD8+ clones among the top 100.

Per the germline V gene, CDR1 is KGHSH and CDR2 is LQKENI. V lost 0 bases and J lost 6, with 15 bases in between. The CDR3 covers 15 residues. A remark on this clone: Antigen specificity is unknown.

RNA extraction was followed by reverse transcription into cDNA, which acted as the sequencing template. Sequencing used immunoSEQ multiplex PCR; TCRdb keeps in-frame clones, though not all of them. The profile shows over 150,000 clones, 60% to 75% of them singletons. The V call is TRBV18, the J call TRBJ2-7; weak D call: TRBD2 (7 bases). This receptor was taken from a human donor with alopecia areata. Sequences were derived from CD4+ T cells sorted from blood, sampled at week 24, from a patient treated with tofacitinib. The DNA of the CDR3 is TGTGCCAGCTCACCACCGGGGGGGCTAGCGGCCGAGCAGTACTTC. Amino acid sequence: CASSPPGGLAAEQYF.